The clone carrying this T cell receptor beta chain has just a few counts. Germline loops: CDR1 SGHAT, CDR2 FQNNGV. Trimming removed 4 bases from V and 0 bases from J; junction bases left unmatched: 16. There are 20 residues in the CDR3. Construction of the TCRbeta library involved unique molecular identifiers. TCRdb processed the PCR reads anew with MiXCR; each CDR3 protein has one entry. The table has a few hundred thousand distinct CDR3 sequences, about an eighth seen once. This sample was included in a study of T-cell reconstitution after alpha-beta-depleted transplantation in children. This clonotype was obtained from a male patient younger than 18 who had a stem cell transplant for acute myeloid leukemia, so the T cells may come from the graft donor. The sequencing used PBMCs, mostly from graft donor cells, collected 360 days after TCRalphabeta/CD19-depleted stem cell transplant. The chain uses TRBV11-2 and TRBJ2-1, with TRBD2 matching over 9 bases. The CDR3 here is CASSSHPGLASLNSYNEQFF. DNA of the CDR3: TGTGCCAGCAGCTCCCACCCGGGACTAGCTTCTCTTAACTCCTACAATGAGCAGTTCTTC.